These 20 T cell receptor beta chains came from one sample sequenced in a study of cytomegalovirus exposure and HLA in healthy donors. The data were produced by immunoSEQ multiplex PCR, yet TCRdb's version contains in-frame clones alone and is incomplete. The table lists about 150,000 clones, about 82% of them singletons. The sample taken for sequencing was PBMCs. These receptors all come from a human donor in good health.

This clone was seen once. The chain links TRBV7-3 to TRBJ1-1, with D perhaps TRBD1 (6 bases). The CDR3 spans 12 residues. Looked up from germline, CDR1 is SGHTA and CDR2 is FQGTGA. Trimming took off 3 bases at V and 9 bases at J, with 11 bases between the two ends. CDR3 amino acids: CASSFPGAKAFF. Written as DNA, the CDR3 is TGTGCCAGCAGCTTCCCAGGGGCAAAAGCTTTCTTT.

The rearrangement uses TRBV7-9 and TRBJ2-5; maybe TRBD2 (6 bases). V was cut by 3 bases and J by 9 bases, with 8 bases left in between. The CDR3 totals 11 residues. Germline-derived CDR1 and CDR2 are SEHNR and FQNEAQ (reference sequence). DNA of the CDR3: TGTGCCAGCAGCTTCGGGACTTCCCAGTACTTC. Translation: CASSFGTSQYF.

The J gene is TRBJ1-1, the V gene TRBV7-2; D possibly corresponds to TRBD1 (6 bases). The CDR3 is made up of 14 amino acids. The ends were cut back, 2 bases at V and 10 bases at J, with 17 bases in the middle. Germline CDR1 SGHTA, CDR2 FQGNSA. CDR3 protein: CASSLKVAGAGAFF. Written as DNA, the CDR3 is TGTGCCAGCAGCTTAAAGGTCGCGGGGGCTGGAGCTTTCTTT. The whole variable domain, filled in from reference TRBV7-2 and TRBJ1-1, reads GAGVSQSPSNKVTEKGKDVELRCDPISGHTALYWYRQSLGQGLEFLIYFQGNSAPDKSGLPSDRFSAERTGGSVSTLTIQRTQQEDSAVYLCASSLKVAGAGAFFGQGTRLTVV.

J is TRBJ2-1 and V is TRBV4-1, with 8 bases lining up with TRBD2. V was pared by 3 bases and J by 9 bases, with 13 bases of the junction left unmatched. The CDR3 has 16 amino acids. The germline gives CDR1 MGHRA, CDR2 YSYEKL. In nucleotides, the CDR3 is TGCGCCAGCAGCCATGATTCGGGGGGGCGGTATAGTGAGCAGTTCTTC. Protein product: CASSHDSGGRYSEQFF.

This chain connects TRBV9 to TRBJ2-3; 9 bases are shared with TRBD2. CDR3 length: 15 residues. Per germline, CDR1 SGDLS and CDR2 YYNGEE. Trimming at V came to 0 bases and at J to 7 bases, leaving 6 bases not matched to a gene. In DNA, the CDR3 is TGTGCCAGCAGCGTAGGAGGGACTAGCCGCTATACGCAGTATTTT. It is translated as CASSVGGTSRYTQYF.

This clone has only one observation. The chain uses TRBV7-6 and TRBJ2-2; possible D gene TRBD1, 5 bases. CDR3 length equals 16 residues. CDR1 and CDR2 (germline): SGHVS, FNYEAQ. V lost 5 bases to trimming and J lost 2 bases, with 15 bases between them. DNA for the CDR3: TGTGCCAGCAGCCCCCTCCCAGGGCTTAACACCGGGGAGCTGTTTTTT. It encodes CASSPLPGLNTGELFF. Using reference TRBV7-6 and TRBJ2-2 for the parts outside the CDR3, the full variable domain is GAGVSQSPRYKVTKRGQDVALRCDPISGHVSLYWYRQALGQGPEFLTYFNYEAQQDKSGLPNDRFSAERPEGSISTLTIQRTEQRDSAMYRCASSPLPGLNTGELFFGEGSRLTVL.

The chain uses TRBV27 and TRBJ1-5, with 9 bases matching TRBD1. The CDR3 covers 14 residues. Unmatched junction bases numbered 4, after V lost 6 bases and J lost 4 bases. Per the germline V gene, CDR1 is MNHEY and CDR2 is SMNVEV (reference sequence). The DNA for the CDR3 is TGTGCCAGCAGGGTGACAGGGGGAAATCAGCCCCAGCATTTT. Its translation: CASRVTGGNQPQHF.

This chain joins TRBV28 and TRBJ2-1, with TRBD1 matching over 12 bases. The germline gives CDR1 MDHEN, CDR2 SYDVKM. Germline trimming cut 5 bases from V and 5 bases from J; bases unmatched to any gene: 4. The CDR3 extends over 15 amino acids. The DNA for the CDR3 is TGTGCCAGCAGTACCGGGACAGGGGGCCACAATGAGCAGTTCTTC. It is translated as CASSTGTGGHNEQFF.

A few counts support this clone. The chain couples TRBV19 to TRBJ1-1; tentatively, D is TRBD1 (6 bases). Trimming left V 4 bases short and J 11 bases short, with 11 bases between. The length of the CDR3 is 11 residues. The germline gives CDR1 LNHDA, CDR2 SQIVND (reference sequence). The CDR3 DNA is TGTGCCAGTAGTAGACAGGATTTGGCTTTCTTT. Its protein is CASSRQDLAFF.

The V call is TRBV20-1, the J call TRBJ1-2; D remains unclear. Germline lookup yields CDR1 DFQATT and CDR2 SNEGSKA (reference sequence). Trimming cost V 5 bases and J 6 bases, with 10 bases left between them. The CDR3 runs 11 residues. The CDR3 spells CSASVKDGYTF. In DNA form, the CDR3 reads TGCAGTGCTTCGGTTAAAGATGGCTACACCTTC.

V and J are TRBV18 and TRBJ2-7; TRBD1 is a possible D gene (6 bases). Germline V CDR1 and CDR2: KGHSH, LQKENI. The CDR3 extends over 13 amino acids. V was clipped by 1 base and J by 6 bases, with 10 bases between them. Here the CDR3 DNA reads TGTGCCAGCTCACCACGACAGGTCTCCGAGCAGTACTTC. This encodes CASSPRQVSEQYF. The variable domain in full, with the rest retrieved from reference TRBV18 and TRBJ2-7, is NAGVMQNPRHLVRRRGQEARLRCSPMKGHSHVYWYRQLPEEGLKFMVYLQKENIIDESGMPKERFSAEFPKEGPSILRIQQVVRGDSAAYFCASSPRQVSEQYFGPGTRLTVT.

CDR3 amino acids: CASSPGGNEQFF. For the CDR3, the DNA is TGTGCCAGCAGCCCGGGAGGGAATGAGCAGTTCTTC. V and J are TRBV28 and TRBJ2-1, with 8 positions matching TRBD2. This CDR3 is built from 12 residues. Trimming cost V 6 bases and J 7 bases; bases outside gene matches: 2. Germline V lookup: CDR1 MDHEN, CDR2 SYDVKM.

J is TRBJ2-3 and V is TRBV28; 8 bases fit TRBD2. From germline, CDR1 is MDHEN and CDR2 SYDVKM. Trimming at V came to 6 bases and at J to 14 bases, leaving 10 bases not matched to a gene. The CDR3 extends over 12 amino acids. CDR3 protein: CASRAPGLDPYF. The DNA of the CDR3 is TGTGCCAGCAGAGCTCCGGGACTAGATCCGTATTTT.

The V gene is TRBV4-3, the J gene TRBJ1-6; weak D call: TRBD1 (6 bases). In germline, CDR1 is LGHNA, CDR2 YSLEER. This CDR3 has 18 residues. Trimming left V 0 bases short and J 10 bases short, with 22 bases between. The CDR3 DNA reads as TGCGCCAGCAGCCAAGATAGTACGGTTGGCAGGGGTGGCTCACCCCTCCACTTT. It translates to CASSQDSTVGRGGSPLHF.

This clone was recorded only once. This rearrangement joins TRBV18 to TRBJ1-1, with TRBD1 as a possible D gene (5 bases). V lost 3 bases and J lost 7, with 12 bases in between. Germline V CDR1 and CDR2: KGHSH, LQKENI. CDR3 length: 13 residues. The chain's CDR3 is CASSPGPGLEAFF. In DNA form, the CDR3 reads TGTGCCAGCTCACCTGGCCCGGGACTTGAAGCTTTCTTT.

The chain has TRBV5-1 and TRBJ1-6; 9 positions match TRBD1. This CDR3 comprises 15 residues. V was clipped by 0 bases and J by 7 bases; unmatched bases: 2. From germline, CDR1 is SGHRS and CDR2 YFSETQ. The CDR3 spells CASSLVGQGNSPLHF. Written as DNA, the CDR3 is TGCGCCAGCAGCTTGGTGGGACAGGGAAATTCACCCCTCCACTTT.

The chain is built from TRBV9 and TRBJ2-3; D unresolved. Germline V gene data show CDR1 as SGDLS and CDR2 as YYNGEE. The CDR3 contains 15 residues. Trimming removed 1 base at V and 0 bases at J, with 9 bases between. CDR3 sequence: CASSVFSTSTDTQYF. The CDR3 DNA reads TGTGCCAGCAGCGTATTTTCCACAAGCACAGATACGCAGTATTTT.

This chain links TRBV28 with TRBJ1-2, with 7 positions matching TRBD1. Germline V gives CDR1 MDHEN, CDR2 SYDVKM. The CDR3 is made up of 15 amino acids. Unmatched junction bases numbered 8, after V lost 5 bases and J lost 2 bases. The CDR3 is CASSPGDRPNYGYTF. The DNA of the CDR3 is TGTGCCAGCAGTCCAGGGGACAGACCAAACTATGGCTACACCTTC.

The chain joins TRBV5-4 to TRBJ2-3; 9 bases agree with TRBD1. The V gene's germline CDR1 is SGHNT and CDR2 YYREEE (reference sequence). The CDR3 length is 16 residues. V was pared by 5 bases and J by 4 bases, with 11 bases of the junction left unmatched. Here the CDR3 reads CASSLLVDRGADTQYF. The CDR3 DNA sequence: TGTGCCAGCAGTCTCCTGGTGGACAGGGGTGCAGATACGCAGTATTTT.

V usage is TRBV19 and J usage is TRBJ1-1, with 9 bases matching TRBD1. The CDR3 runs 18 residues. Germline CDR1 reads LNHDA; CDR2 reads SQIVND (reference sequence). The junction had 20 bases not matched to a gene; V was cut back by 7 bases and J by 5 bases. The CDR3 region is CASTTFGTGLRGGTEAFF. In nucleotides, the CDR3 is TGTGCCAGTACCACCTTCGGGACAGGGCTCCGTGGGGGGACTGAAGCTTTCTTT.